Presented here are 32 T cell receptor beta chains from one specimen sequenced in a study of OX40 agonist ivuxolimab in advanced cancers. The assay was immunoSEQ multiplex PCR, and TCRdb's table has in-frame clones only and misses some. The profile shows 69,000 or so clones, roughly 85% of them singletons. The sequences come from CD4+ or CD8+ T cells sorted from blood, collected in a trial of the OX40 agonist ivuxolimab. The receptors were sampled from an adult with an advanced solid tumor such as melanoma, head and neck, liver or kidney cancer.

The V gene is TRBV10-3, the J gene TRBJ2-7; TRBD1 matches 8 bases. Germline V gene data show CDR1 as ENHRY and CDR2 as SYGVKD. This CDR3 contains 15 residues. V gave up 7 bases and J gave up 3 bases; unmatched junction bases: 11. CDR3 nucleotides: TGTGCCATCAACCAGGGGGCATTATCGGACTACGAGCAGTACTTC. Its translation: CAINQGALSDYEQYF.

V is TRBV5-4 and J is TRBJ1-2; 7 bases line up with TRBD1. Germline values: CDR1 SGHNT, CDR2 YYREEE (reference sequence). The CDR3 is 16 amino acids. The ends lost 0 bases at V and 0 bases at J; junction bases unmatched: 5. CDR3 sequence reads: CASSLASGQSNYGYTF. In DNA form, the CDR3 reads TGTGCCAGCAGCTTGGCCTCGGGACAGTCTAACTATGGCTACACCTTC.

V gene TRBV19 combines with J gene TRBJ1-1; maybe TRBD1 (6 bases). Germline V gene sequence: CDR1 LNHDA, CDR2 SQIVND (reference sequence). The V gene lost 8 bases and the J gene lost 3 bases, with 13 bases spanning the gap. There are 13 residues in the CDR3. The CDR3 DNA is TGTGCCAGTGGAGGGGGGCTGGACACTGAAGCTTTCTTT. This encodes CASGGGLDTEAFF.

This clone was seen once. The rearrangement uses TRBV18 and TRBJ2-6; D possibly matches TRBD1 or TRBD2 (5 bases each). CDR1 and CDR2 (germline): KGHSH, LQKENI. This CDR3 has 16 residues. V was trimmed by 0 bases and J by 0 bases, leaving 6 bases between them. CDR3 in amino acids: CASSPPGTSGANVLTF. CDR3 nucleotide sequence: TGTGCCAGCTCACCACCGGGGACCTCTGGGGCCAACGTCCTGACTTTC.

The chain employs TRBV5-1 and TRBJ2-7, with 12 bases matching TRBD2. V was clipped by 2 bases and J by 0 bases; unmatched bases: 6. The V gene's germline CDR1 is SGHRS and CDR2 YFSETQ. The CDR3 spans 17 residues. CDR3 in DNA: TGCGCCAGCAGCTTCTCTAGCGGGAGGGCGGGCTCCTACGAGCAGTACTTC. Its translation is CASSFSSGRAGSYEQYF. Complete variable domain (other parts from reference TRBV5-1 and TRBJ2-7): KAGVTQTPRYLIKTRGQQVTLSCSPISGHRSVSWYQQTPGQGLQFLFEYFSETQRNKGNFPGRFSGRQFSNSRSEMNVSTLELGDSALYLCASSFSSGRAGSYEQYFGPGTRLTVT.

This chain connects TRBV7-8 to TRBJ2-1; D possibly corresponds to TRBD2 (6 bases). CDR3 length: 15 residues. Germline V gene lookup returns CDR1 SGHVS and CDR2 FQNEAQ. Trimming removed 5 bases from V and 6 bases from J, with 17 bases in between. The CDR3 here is CASSPGRVGGNEQFF. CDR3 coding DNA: TGTGCCAGCAGCCCCGGCAGGGTCGGGGGCAATGAGCAGTTCTTC.

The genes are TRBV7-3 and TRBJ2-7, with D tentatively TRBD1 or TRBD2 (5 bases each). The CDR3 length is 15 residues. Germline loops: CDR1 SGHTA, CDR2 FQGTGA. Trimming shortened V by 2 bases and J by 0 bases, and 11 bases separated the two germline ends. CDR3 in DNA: TGTGCCAGCAGCTTACAGGGAGCAGCCTCCTACGAGCAGTACTTC. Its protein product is CASSLQGAASYEQYF.

The CDR3 reads CACPRTGIGTEAFF. DNA of the CDR3: TGTGCCTGCCCCCGGACAGGGATAGGCACTGAAGCTTTCTTT. The rearrangement uses TRBV30 and TRBJ1-1; TRBD1 aligns across 8 bases. The V segment lost 6 bases and the J segment 4 bases; nucleotides outside the gene matches: 10. This CDR3 has 14 residues. Germline V gives CDR1 GTSNPN, CDR2 SVGIG (reference sequence). The full variable domain, in which reference TRBV30 and TRBJ1-1 provide the parts outside the CDR3, is SQTIHQWPATLVQPVGSPLSLECTVEGTSNPNLYWYRQAAGRGLQLLFYSVGIGQISSEVPQNLSASRPQDRQFILSSKKLLLSDSGFYLCACPRTGIGTEAFFGQGTRLTVV.

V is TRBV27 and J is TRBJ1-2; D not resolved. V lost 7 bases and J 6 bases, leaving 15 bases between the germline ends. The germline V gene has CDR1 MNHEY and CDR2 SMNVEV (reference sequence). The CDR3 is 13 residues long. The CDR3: CASTPRPGHGYTF. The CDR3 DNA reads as TGTGCCAGCACCCCGCGGCCAGGTCATGGCTACACCTTC.

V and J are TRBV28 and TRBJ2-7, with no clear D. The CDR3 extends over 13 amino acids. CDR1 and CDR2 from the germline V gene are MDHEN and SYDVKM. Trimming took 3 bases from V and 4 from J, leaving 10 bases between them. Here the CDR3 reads CASSLNGLYEQYF. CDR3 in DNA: TGTGCCAGCAGTTTGAACGGCTTATACGAGCAGTACTTC.

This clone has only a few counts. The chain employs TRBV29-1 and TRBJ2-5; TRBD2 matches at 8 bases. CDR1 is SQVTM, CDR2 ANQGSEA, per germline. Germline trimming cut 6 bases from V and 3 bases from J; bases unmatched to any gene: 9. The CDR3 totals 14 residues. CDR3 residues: CSVGSGSGEETQYF. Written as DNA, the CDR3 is TGCAGCGTGGGGAGCGGGAGTGGGGAAGAGACCCAGTACTTC.

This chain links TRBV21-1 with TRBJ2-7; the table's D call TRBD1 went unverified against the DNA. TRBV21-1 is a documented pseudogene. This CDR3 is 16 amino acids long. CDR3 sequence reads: CASTPKQGQGSYEQYF. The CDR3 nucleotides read TGTGCCAGCACTCCTAAGCAGGGACAGGGATCTTACGAGCAGTACTTC.

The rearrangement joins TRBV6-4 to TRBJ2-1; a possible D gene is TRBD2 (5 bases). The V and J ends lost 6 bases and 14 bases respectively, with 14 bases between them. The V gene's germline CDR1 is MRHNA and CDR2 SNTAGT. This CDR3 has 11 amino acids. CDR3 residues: CASRYTSAEFF. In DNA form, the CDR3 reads TGTGCCAGCAGGTACACTAGTGCGGAGTTCTTC.

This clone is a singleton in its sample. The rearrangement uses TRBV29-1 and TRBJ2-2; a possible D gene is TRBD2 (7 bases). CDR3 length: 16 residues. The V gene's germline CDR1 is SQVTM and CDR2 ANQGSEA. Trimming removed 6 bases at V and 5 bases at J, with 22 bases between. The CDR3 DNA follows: TGCAGCGTCCCCGAGGGGGGGCCCCCGATTACCGGGGAGCTGTTTTTT. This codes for CSVPEGGPPITGELFF.

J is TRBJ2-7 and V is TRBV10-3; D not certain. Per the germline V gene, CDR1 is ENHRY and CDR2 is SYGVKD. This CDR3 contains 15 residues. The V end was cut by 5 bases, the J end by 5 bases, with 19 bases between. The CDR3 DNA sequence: TGTGCCATCAGTCCGTCCATCGTGGGTGGGAACGAGCAGTACTTC. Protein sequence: CAISPSIVGGNEQYF.

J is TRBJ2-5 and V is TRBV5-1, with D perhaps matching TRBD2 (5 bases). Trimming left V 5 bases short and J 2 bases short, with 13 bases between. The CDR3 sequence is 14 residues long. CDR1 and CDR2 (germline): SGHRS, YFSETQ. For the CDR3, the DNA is TGCGCCAGCAGACGAGCGGAATCTCAAGAGACCCAGTACTTC. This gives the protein CASRRAESQETQYF.

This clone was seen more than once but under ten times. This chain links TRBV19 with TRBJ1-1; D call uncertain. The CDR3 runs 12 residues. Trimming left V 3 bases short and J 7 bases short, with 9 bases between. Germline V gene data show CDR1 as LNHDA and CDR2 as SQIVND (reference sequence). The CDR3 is CASSMASGEAFF. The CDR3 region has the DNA TGTGCCAGTAGTATGGCCAGCGGTGAAGCTTTCTTT.

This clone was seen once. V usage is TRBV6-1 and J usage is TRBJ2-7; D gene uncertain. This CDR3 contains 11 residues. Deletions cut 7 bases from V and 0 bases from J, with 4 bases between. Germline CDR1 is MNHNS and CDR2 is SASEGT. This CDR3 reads CASTFSYEQYF. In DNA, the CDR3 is TGTGCCAGCACCTTCTCCTACGAGCAGTACTTC.

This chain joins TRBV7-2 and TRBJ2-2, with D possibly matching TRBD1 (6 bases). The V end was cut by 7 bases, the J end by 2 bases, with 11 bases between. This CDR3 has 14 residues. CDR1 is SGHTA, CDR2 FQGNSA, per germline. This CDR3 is CASTPGQNTGELFF. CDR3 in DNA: TGTGCCAGCACCCCGGGACAAAACACCGGGGAGCTGTTTTTT.

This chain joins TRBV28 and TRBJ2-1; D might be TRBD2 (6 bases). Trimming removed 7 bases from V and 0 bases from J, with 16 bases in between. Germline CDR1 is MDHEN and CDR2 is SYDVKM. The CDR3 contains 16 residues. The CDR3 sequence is CASKAGSRDSYNEQFF. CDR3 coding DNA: TGTGCCAGCAAGGCCGGGAGCAGGGACTCCTACAATGAGCAGTTCTTC.

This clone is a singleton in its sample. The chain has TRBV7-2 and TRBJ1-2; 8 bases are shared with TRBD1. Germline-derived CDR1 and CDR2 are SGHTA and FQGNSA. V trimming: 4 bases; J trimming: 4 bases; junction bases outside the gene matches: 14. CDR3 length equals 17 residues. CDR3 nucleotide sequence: TGTGCCAGCAGCTCGTCCCGGGACAGGTTCGATAGCTATGGCTACACCTTC. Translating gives CASSSSRDRFDSYGYTF.

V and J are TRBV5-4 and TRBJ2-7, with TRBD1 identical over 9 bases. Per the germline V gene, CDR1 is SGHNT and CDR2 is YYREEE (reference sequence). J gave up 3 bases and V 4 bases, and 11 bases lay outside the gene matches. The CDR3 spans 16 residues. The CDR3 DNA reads TGTGCCAGCAGCACTCCGGGACAGGGAGGTGGCTACGAGCAGTACTTC. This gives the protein CASSTPGQGGGYEQYF.

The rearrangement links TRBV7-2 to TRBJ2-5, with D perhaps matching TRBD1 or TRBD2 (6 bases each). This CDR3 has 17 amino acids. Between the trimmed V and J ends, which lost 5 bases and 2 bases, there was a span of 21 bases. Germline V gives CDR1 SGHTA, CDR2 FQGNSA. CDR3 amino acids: CASSEGVGGAVQETQYF. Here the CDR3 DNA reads TGTGCCAGCAGCGAGGGGGTGGGCGGGGCGGTTCAAGAGACCCAGTACTTC.

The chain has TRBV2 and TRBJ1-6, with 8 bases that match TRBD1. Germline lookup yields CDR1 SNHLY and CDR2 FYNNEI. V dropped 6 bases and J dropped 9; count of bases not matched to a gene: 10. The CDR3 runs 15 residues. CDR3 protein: CASRGIRGPGSPLHF. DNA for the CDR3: TGTGCCAGCAGGGGAATCAGGGGGCCAGGTTCACCCCTCCACTTT.

The CDR3 spells CASSLAVSLMNTEAFF. The CDR3 DNA sequence: TGTGCCAGCAGCTTAGCGGTCAGCCTCATGAACACTGAAGCTTTCTTT. This chain joins TRBV7-3 and TRBJ1-1; the D is unclear. Germline V gene sequence: CDR1 SGHTA, CDR2 FQGTGA. This CDR3 contains 16 residues. Trimming left V 2 bases short and J 0 bases short, with 13 bases between.

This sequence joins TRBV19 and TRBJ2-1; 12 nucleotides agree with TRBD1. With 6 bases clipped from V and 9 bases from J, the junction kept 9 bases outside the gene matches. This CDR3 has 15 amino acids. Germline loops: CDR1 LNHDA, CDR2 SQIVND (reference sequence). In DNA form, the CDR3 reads TGTGCCAGTAGGCCCGGGACAGGGGGCAGAGTTGAGCAGTTCTTC. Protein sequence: CASRPGTGGRVEQFF.

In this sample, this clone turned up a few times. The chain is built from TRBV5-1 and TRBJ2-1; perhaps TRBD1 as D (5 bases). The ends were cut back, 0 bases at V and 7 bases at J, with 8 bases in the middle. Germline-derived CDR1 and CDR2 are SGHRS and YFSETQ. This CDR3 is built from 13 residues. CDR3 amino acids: CASSLEGANEQFF. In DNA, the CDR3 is TGCGCCAGCAGCTTGGAAGGGGCGAATGAGCAGTTCTTC.

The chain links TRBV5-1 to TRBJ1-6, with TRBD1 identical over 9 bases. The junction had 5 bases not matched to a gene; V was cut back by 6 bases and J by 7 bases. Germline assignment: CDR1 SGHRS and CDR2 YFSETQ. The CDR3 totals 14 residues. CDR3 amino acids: CASKGTGLNSPLHF. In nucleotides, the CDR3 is TGCGCCAGCAAGGGGACAGGGCTCAATTCACCCCTCCACTTT.

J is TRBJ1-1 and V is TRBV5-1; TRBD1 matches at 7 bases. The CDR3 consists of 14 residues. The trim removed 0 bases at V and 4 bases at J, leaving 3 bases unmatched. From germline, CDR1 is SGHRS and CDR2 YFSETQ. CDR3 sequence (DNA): TGCGCCAGCAGCTTGGAGTCAGGGGGCACTGAAGCTTTCTTT. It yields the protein CASSLESGGTEAFF. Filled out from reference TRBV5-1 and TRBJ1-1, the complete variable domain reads KAGVTQTPRYLIKTRGQQVTLSCSPISGHRSVSWYQQTPGQGLQFLFEYFSETQRNKGNFPGRFSGRQFSNSRSEMNVSTLELGDSALYLCASSLESGGTEAFFGQGTRLTVV.

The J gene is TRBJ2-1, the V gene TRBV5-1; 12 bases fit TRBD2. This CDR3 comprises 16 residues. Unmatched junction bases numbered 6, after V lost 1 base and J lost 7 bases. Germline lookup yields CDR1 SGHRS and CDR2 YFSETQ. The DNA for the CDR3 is TGCGCCAGCAGCTTGTTCGCTAGCGGGAGGGGAAATGAGCAGTTCTTC. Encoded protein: CASSLFASGRGNEQFF.

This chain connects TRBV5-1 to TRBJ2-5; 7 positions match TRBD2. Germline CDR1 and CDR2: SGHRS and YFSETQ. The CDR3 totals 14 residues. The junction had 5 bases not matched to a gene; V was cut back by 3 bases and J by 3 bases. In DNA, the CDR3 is TGCGCCAGCAGCTATGGGACTACCGAAGAGACCCAGTACTTC. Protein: CASSYGTTEETQYF.

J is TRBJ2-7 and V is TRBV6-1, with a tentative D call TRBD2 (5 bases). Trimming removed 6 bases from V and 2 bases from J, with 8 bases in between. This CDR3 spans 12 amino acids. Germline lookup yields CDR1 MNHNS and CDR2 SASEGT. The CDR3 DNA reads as TGTGCCAGCAGCGGGGAAACCTACGAGCAGTACTTC. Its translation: CASSGETYEQYF.